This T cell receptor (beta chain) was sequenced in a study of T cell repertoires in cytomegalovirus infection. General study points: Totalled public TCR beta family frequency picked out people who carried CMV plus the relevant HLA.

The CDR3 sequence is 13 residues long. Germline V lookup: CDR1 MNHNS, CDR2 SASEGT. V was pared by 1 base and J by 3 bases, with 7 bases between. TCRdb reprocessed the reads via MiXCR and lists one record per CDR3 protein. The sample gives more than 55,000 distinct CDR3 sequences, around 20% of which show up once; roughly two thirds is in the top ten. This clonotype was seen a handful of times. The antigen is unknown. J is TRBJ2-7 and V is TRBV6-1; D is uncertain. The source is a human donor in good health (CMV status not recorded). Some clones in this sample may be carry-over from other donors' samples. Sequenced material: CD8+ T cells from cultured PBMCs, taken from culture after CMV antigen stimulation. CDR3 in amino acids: CASSEGPRYEQYF. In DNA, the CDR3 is TGTGCCAGCAGTGAAGGTCCGCGCTACGAGCAGTACTTC.